This T cell receptor (beta chain) appears in the sequencing data of a study of Graves' ophthalmopathy and Graves' hyperthyroidism. For the study at large: Blood was drawn at initial diagnosis, before any treatment.

This CDR3 has 12 amino acids. Trimming pared 3 bases from V and 11 bases from J, leaving 13 bases between. Germline V gives CDR1 MDHEN, CDR2 SYDVKM. Certain patients were not enrolled. These were patients with other autoimmune diseases, uncontrolled infections, pregnancy or lactation. Of note for this clonotype: Antigen specificity is unknown.

RNA transcripts served as template for amplifying TCR beta CDR3 sequences. The authors performed first-round RT-PCR with HTBI primers and then a second-round multiplex PCR. TCRdb re-called the multiplex PCR reads through MiXCR, storing one row per CDR3 protein. The sample contains approximately 460,000 distinct CDR3 sequences, around 15% of which appear only once. Study outcomes and limitations: Using a 13-signature model, the authors split ophthalmopathy from stable hyperthyroidism, with roughly 88% sensitivity and 81.08% specificity. Its predictions of ophthalmopathy progression gave the model roughly 71% sensitivity and 72.22% specificity.

This rearrangement joins TRBV28 to TRBJ1-1, with no clear D. Sequenced sample: blood. The sequence was obtained from a woman in her 30s with Graves' ophthalmopathy. This CDR3 reads CASSFKVPMAFF. CDR3 DNA sequence: TGTGCCAGCAGTTTCAAGGTTCCCATGGCTTTCTTT.